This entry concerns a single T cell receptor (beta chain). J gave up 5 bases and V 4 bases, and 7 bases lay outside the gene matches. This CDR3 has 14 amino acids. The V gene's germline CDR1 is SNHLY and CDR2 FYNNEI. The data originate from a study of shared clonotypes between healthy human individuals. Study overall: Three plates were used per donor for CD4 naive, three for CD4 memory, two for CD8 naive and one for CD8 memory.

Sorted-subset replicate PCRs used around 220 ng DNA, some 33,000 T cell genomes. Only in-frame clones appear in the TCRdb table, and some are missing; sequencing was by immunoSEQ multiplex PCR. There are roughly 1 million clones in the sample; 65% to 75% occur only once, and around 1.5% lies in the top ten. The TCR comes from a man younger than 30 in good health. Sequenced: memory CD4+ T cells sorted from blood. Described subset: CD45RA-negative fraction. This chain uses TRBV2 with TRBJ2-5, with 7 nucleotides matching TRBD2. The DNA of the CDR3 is TGTGCCAGCAGTGGGGCTAGCGGTTGGGAGACCCAGTACTTC. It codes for CASSGASGWETQYF.